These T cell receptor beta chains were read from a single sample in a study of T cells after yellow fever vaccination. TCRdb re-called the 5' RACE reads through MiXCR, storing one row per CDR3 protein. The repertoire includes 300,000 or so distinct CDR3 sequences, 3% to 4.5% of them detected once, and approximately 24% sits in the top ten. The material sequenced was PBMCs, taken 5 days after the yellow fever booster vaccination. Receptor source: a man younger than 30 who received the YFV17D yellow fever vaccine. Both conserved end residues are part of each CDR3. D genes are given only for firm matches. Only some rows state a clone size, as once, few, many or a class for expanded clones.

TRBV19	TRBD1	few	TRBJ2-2	TGTGCCAGTAGTAATCGTGGACAGGCCGGGGAGCTGTTTTTT	CASSNRGQAGELFF
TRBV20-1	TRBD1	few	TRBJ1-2	TGCAGCGGTAGACAGGGAAGTGGGGAGGGCTACACCTTC	CSGRQGSGEGYTF
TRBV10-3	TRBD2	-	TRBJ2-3	TGTGCCATCAGTGCGGGGGGAAGCACAGATACGCAGTATTTT	CAISAGGSTDTQYF
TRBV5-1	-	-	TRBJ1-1	TGCGCCAGTTACCGGGACACGAACACTGAAGCTTTCTTT	CASYRDTNTEAFF
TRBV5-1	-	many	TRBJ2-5	TGCGCCAGCAGCTTGGCCGACAGCCAAGGGGAGACCCAGTACTTC	CASSLADSQGETQYF
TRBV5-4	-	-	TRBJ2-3	TGTGCCAGCAGCCACCTCCCACCGGGGACGATAGGAGATACGCAGTATTTT	CASSHLPPGTIGDTQYF
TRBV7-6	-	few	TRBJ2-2	TGTGCCAGCAGCTCGCAATGGGGAGGACCCACCGGGGAGCTGTTTTTT	CASSSQWGGPTGELFF
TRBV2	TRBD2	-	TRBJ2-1	TGTGCCAGCAGTGAAAGGGTGACTAGCTATGAGCAGTTCTTC	CASSERVTSYEQFF
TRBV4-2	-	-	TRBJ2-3	TGTGCCAGCAGCCGAAGGAGGGGGGAAGGCACAGATACGCAGTATTTT	CASSRRRGEGTDTQYF
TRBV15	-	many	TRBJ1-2	TGTGCCACCAGCGATCCGGACGGGGGGAACTATGGCTACACCTTC	CATSDPDGGNYGYTF
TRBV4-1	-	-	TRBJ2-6	TGCGCCAGCAGCCACGATAGTGCTGGGGCCAACGTCCTGACTTTC	CASSHDSAGANVLTF
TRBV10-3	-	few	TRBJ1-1	TGTGCCATCAGTGAAACAGGGCAGCTCCCTGAAGCTTTCTTT	CAISETGQLPEAFF
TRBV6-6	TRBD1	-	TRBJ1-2	TGTGCCAGCAGTTACCGACAGGGGAATGGCTACACCTTC	CASSYRQGNGYTF
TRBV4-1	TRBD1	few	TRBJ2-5	TGCGCCAGCAGCCGGTTGACAGGGGGGGAGACCCAGTACTTC	CASSRLTGGETQYF
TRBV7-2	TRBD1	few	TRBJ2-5	TGTGCCAGCAGGAAGACAGGGTTCAGACAAGAGACCCAGTACTTC	CASRKTGFRQETQYF
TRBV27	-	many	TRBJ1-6	TGTGCCAGCAGTCCGTCCTATAATTCACCCCTCCACTTT	CASSPSYNSPLHF
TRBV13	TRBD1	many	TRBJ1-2	TGTGCCAGCAGCTTAGGGACAGGGGGTGGCTACACCTTC	CASSLGTGGGYTF
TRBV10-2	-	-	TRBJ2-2	TGCGCCAGCAGTGATTGGGACGGGGAGCTGTTTTTT	CASSDWDGELFF
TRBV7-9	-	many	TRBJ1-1	TGTGCCAGCAGCTTAGGCGCCCCGGGCACTGAAGCTTTCTTT	CASSLGAPGTEAFF
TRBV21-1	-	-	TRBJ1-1	TGTGCCAGCAGCAATGGTTCTTTTGACACTGAAGCTTTCTTT	CASSNGSFDTEAFF
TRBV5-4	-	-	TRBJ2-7	TGTGCCAGCATCCGGGAGGGGGACAGAGAGCAGTACTTC	CASIREGDREQYF
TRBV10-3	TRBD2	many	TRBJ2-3	TGTGCCGGACGGGGGGGTAGCACAGATACGCAGTATTTT	CAGRGGSTDTQYF
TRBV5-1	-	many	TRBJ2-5	TGCGCCAGCAGCCCGGGGGCAGGGGCTTGGGAGACCCAGTACTTC	CASSPGAGAWETQYF
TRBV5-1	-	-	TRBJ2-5	TGCGCCAGCAGCTTGCTGGGGTCTGGGGAGACCCAGTACTTC	CASSLLGSGETQYF
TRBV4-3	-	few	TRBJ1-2	TGCGCCAGCAGCCAAGATAGTAGCCCCCTGGGCTACACCTTC	CASSQDSSPLGYTF
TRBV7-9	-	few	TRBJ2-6	TGTGCCAGCAGCTTAAACCCCGGGAGCTCTGGGGCCAACGTCCTGACTTTC	CASSLNPGSSGANVLTF
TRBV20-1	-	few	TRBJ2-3	TGCAGTGCTAGAAGGCAGGGTGAGGGAGATACGCAGTATTTT	CSARRQGEGDTQYF
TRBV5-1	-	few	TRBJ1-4	TGCGCCAGCAGCCCGTCAGCCTCAACTAATGAAAAACTGTTTTTT	CASSPSASTNEKLFF
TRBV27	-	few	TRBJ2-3	TGTGCCAGCAGTTTGGTGCCGCACGCAGATACGCAGTATTTT	CASSLVPHADTQYF
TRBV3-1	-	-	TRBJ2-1	TGTGCCAGCAGCCCGGGACCTAATGAGCAGTTCTTC	CASSPGPNEQFF
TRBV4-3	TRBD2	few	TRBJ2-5	TGCGCCAGCAGCCAAGGGACTAGCCGAGAGACCCAGTACTTC	CASSQGTSRETQYF
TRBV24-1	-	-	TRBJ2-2	TGTGCCACCAGTGAAGGCGGGGAGCTGTTTTTT	CATSEGGELFF
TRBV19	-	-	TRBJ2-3	TGTGCCAGTAGTATAGGGGTCGGGTCCGTGCAGTATTTT	CASSIGVGSVQYF
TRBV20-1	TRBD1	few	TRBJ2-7	TGCAGTGCCGGCCCGACAGGGACCTACGAGCAGTACTTC	CSAGPTGTYEQYF
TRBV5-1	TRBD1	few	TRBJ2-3	TGCGCCAGCAGCCGAGGGACACAGGGGACAGATACGCAGTATTTT	CASSRGTQGTDTQYF
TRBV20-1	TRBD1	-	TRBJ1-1	TGCACCGCATTGACAGGGATCTTCCCGGACACTGAAGCTTTCTTT	CTALTGIFPDTEAFF
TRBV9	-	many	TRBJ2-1	TGTGCCAGCAGCGTAGCAGCGAGTGGATACAATGAGCAGTTCTTC	CASSVAASGYNEQFF
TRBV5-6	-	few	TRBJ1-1	TGTGCCAGCAGCTTCTTGGGGGCGGGTACTGAAGCTTTCTTT	CASSFLGAGTEAFF
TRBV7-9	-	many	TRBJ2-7	TGTGCCAGCAGCTTCGGCCCCTACGAGCAGTACTTC	CASSFGPYEQYF
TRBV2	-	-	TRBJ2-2	TGTGCCAGCAGTGAAGAGGGCTGGACCGGGGAGCTGTTTTTT	CASSEEGWTGELFF
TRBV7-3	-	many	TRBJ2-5	TGTGCCAGCAGCTTAGGTGTGGGATACCAAGAGACCCAGTACTTC	CASSLGVGYQETQYF
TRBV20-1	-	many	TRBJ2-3	TGCAGTGCCATCACCTCAGGGGCAGCAGATACGCAGTATTTT	CSAITSGAADTQYF
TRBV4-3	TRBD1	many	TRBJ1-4	TGCGCCAGCAGCCAAGGGGACAGTGTACTCACGAGTGAAAAACTGTTTTTT	CASSQGDSVLTSEKLFF
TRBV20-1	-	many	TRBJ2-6	TGCAGTGCTACCCGCGGCAACACCGCCTCTGGGGCCAACGTCCTGACTTTC	CSATRGNTASGANVLTF
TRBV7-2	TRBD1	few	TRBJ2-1	TGTGCCAGCAGCTTCACCGGGACAGCCAATGAGCAGTTCTTC	CASSFTGTANEQFF
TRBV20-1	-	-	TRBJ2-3	TGCAGTGCTATGGGAGGACAGGAGAGCACAGATACGCAGTATTTT	CSAMGGQESTDTQYF
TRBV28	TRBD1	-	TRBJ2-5	TGTGCCAGCAGGACAGCAACAGGGGGCGGAAGTGAGACCCAGTACTTC	CASRTATGGGSETQYF
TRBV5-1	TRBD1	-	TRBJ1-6	TGCGCCAGCTCCTCGATCCGGGACAGAAATTCACCCCTCCACTTT	CASSSIRDRNSPLHF
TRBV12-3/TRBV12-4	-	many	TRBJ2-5	TGTGCCAGCAGTTTCCCCGGGATCAGGACCCAGTACTTC	CASSFPGIRTQYF
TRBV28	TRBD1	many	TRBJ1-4	TGTGCCAGCAGCCGCGGACAGGGGGCCGGTGAAAAACTGTTTTTT	CASSRGQGAGEKLFF
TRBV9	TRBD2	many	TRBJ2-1	TGTGCCAGCAGCGTGACAGCGGGGCCAAACAATGAGCAGTTCTTC	CASSVTAGPNNEQFF
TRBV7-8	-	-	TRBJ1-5	TGTGCCAGCAGGCTGACAGAGAATAGCAATCAGCCCCAGCATTTT	CASRLTENSNQPQHF
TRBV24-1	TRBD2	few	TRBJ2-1	TGTGCCACCAGTGATTTGTTTGGGGGGGAGTTCTTC	CATSDLFGGEFF
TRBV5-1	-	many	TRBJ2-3	TGCGCCAGCAGCCTTGAGGGTCTAGCAGTCACAGATACGCAGTATTTT	CASSLEGLAVTDTQYF
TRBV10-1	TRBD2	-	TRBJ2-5	TGCGCCAGCTCCGTCGGGGGGCAAGAGACCCAGTACTTC	CASSVGGQETQYF
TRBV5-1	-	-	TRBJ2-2	TGCGCCAGCAGCTTGGAAGGGATCGGGGAGCTGTTTTTT	CASSLEGIGELFF
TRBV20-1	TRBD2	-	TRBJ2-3	TGCAGTGTCGCGGGGGGGCAAGATACGCAGTATTTT	CSVAGGQDTQYF